These 23 T cell receptor beta chains came from one sample sequenced in a study of beta chain features in type 1 diabetes. Investigators reverse transcribed all isolated RNA, so they sequenced expressed TCRB transcripts. Profiling relied on immunoSEQ multiplex PCR, and the TCRdb table lists in-frame clones only, not all of them. In the table there are roughly 250,000 clones, about 9.3% of which are singletons. What was sequenced was naive CD4+ T cells from blood. The receptor source for this set is a woman younger than 30 in good health.

CDR3 residues: CASRWGSPIATNEKLFF. CDR3 DNA: TGTGCCAGTAGATGGGGCAGTCCGATTGCAACTAATGAAAAACTGTTTTTT. This sequence joins TRBV19 and TRBJ1-4; D is possibly TRBD1 (5 bases). Trimming took off 6 bases at V and 0 bases at J, with 17 bases between the two ends. The CDR3 extends over 17 amino acids. Germline values: CDR1 LNHDA, CDR2 SQIVND (reference sequence).

This clone occurred a few times. The genes are TRBV15 and TRBJ1-1, with D perhaps TRBD1 (6 bases). The V end lost 7 bases, the J end lost 1 base, and 16 bases lay between the germline ends. Germline assignment: CDR1 LNHNV and CDR2 YYDKDF (reference sequence). There are 15 residues in the CDR3. Here the CDR3 DNA reads TGTGCCACCAAAAAGGGGGTCCAGGGGAACACTGAAGCTTTCTTT. It specifies CATKKGVQGNTEAFF.

The chain recombines TRBV29-1 with TRBJ1-2; no clear D. Germline V gene data show CDR1 as SQVTM and CDR2 as ANQGSEA. This CDR3 has 18 residues. V dropped 7 bases and J dropped 5 bases, with 32 bases sitting between them. The CDR3 DNA reads as TGCAGCGCCCTAATAAGCAGGCCCGCTACCCCCGAACTGTATGGCTACACCTTC. This translates into CSALISRPATPELYGYTF.

The chain has TRBV11-2 and TRBJ1-2, with D unresolved. The CDR3 contains 15 residues. Germline loops: CDR1 SGHAT, CDR2 FQNNGV. V lost 2 bases, J lost 6 bases, and 16 bases lay in between. CDR3 DNA: TGTGCCAGCAGCTTAACAATGATCATCGGGGATGGCTACACCTTC. As protein: CASSLTMIIGDGYTF. The variable domain in full, completed from reference TRBV11-2 and TRBJ1-2, reads EAGVAQSPRYKIIEKRQSVAFWCNPISGHATLYWYQQILGQGPKLLIQFQNNGVVDDSQLPKDRFSAERLKGVDSTLKIQPAKLEDSAVYLCASSLTMIIGDGYTFGSGTRLTVV.

CDR3 in DNA: TGTGCCAGCAGTTGGCGACAGCCCTATAGCAATCAGCCCCAGCATTTT. Its protein is CASSWRQPYSNQPQHF. V usage is TRBV27 and J usage is TRBJ1-5, with D possibly being TRBD1 (5 bases). There are 16 residues in the CDR3. The germline V gene encodes CDR1 MNHEY and CDR2 SMNVEV (reference sequence). Trimming took off 4 bases at V and 0 bases at J, with 13 bases between the two ends.

The J gene is TRBJ1-2, the V gene TRBV9; D not certain. V lost 0 bases to trimming and J lost 1 base, with 10 bases between them. Germline loops: CDR1 SGDLS, CDR2 YYNGEE. The CDR3 runs to 15 residues. The CDR3 is CASSVVSQVNYGYTF. The DNA of the CDR3 is TGTGCCAGCAGCGTAGTCAGTCAAGTTAACTATGGCTACACCTTC.

This clone was counted a few times. This sequence joins TRBV7-9 and TRBJ1-1; a possible D gene is TRBD1 (6 bases). Germline CDR1 SEHNR, CDR2 FQNEAQ (reference sequence). The CDR3 runs to 10 residues. Deletions cut 8 bases from V and 10 bases from J, with 11 bases between. DNA for the CDR3: TGTGCCAGCGAACAACAGGGAGCTTTCTTT. Translated, it gives CASEQQGAFF.

The V gene is TRBV9, the J gene TRBJ2-2; 9 positions match TRBD2. CDR1 is SGDLS, CDR2 YYNGEE, per germline. Unmatched junction bases numbered 10, after V lost 3 bases and J lost 7 bases. This CDR3 comprises 16 residues. The CDR3 is CASSAVSGSLVGELFF. The CDR3 bases are TGTGCCAGCAGCGCGGTTAGCGGGAGTCTCGTCGGGGAGCTGTTTTTT.

The chain is built from TRBV6-1 and TRBJ1-3; D is ambiguous. The CDR3 runs to 14 residues. Trimming stripped 1 base from V and 4 bases from J, with 8 bases between. Germline CDR1 and CDR2: MNHNS and SASEGT. For the CDR3, the DNA is TGTGCCAGCAGTGAAGTGTCAGTCGGAAACACCATATATTTT. It is translated as CASSEVSVGNTIYF.

This clone was picked up a small number of times. Relative to the germline gene, one junction end is altered; a read error may explain this. The J gene is TRBJ2-1, the V gene TRBV6-1; 10 positions match TRBD2. CDR1 and CDR2 (germline): MNHNS, SASEGT. CDR3 size: 16 residues. The CDR3 DNA reads as TGTGCCAGCAGCGAAGCTGGTAGCGGGAGGCGTAAGGCGCAGTTCTTC. Protein sequence: CASSEAGSGRRKAQFF.

This clone was detected only a few times. V and J are TRBV18 and TRBJ2-5; a weak D match, TRBD1 (6 bases). V was shortened by 3 bases and J by 5 bases, with 13 bases between the two germline ends. The germline V gene encodes CDR1 KGHSH and CDR2 LQKENI. The CDR3 length is 14 residues. In DNA form, the CDR3 reads TGTGCCAGCTCACCCTTACAGGGCCCTGAGACCCAGTACTTC. It translates to CASSPLQGPETQYF.

This clone was seen a handful of times. The chain is built from TRBV27 and TRBJ2-7; 10 bases map to TRBD1. Trimming at V came to 6 bases and at J to 7 bases, leaving 12 bases not matched to a gene. Germline CDR1 MNHEY, CDR2 SMNVEV (reference sequence). This CDR3 has 15 amino acids. The CDR3 is CASSFIRQGAGEQYF. In nucleotides, the CDR3 is TGTGCCAGCAGCTTTATCAGACAGGGGGCAGGGGAGCAGTACTTC.

The genes are TRBV9 and TRBJ2-5; TRBD2 is a possible D gene (6 bases). This CDR3 region has 14 residues. The ends were cut back, 2 bases at V and 5 bases at J, with 13 bases in the middle. Germline V CDR1 and CDR2: SGDLS, YYNGEE. CDR3 in amino acids: CASSVGGVSETQYF. The CDR3 DNA is TGTGCCAGCAGCGTCGGAGGGGTCTCGGAGACCCAGTACTTC.

This clone has only a few counts. This sequence joins TRBV7-9 and TRBJ2-5; weak D call: TRBD1 (6 bases). The germline CDR1 and CDR2 sequences are SEHNR and FQNEAQ (reference sequence). The V end lost 2 bases, the J end lost 5 bases, and 12 bases lay between the germline ends. This CDR3 region has 14 residues. CDR3 nucleotides: TGTGCCAGCAGCTTACTTCAGGGGCGGGAGACCCAGTACTTC. The encoded protein is CASSLLQGRETQYF.

This clone has just a few counts. J is TRBJ2-7 and V is TRBV6-5, with TRBD2 identical over 8 bases. Looked up from germline, CDR1 is MNHEY and CDR2 is SVGAGI. This CDR3 has 14 residues. J lost 3 bases, V lost 7 bases, and 8 bases had no gene match. CDR3 region: CASKPGGGYYEQYF. The DNA of the CDR3 is TGTGCCAGCAAACCCGGGGGGGGGTACTACGAGCAGTACTTC.

This chain uses TRBV11-2 with TRBJ2-5, with 7 bases aligning to TRBD2. There are 15 residues in the CDR3. Germline V CDR1 and CDR2: SGHAT, FQNNGV. After removal of 1 base from V and 5 bases from J, the junction contained 7 bases not matched to a gene. This chain's CDR3 is CASSLVAGDFETQYF. The CDR3 nucleotides are TGTGCCAGCAGCTTAGTGGCGGGGGACTTTGAGACCCAGTACTTC.

The chain recombines TRBV6-1 with TRBJ2-7; D uncertain. V was shortened by 4 bases and J by 6 bases, with 13 bases between the two germline ends. This CDR3 contains 13 residues. Germline-derived CDR1 and CDR2 are MNHNS and SASEGT. CDR3 in DNA: TGTGCCAGCAGTGTAGCCCGTGTCGGCGAGCAGTACTTC. This encodes CASSVARVGEQYF.

V and J are TRBV18 and TRBJ2-1; 7 bases are shared with TRBD2. The CDR3 has 16 amino acids. V was clipped by 5 bases and J by 0 bases; unmatched bases: 7. In germline, CDR1 is KGHSH, CDR2 LQKENI. The CDR3 coding sequence is TGTGCCAGCTCAATGCTAGCGGCGAGCTCCTACAATGAGCAGTTCTTC. Amino acids: CASSMLAASSYNEQFF.

This clone was seen ten or more times. The CDR3 sequence: CATSMTTLAGGYNEQFF. In nucleotides, the CDR3 is TGTGCCACCAGCATGACAACACTAGCGGGAGGGTACAATGAGCAGTTCTTC. This chain uses TRBV15 with TRBJ2-1, with 13 bases identical to TRBD2. CDR1 is LNHNV, CDR2 YYDKDF, per germline (reference sequence). After removal of 4 bases from V and 4 bases from J, the junction contained 7 bases not matched to a gene. The CDR3 has 17 residues.

This clone was seen only a few times. The rearrangement uses TRBV5-1 and TRBJ2-3; TRBD1 matches 8 bases. This CDR3 spans 13 amino acids. V lost 3 bases to trimming and J lost 4 bases; unmatched junction nucleotides: 1. The V gene's germline CDR1 is SGHRS and CDR2 YFSETQ. CDR3 sequence: CASSWTGPDTQYF. In DNA, the CDR3 is TGCGCCAGCAGCTGGACAGGGCCAGATACGCAGTATTTT.

This clone was seen only a few times. The chain joins TRBV6-5 to TRBJ2-7; perhaps TRBD2 as D (6 bases). CDR1 MNHEY and CDR2 SVGAGI come from the germline V gene. This CDR3 is built from 12 residues. The germline V and J ends were trimmed by 7 bases and 3 bases, with 10 bases remaining between them. CDR3 region: CASIPGDYEQYF. In DNA, the CDR3 is TGTGCCAGCATCCCGGGGGACTACGAGCAGTACTTC.

This clone has only a few counts. The chain combines TRBV30 with TRBJ1-1; D might be TRBD1 (5 bases). CDR1 GTSNPN and CDR2 SVGIG come from the germline V gene (reference sequence). V dropped 3 bases and J dropped 1 base, with 9 bases sitting between them. This CDR3 spans 13 amino acids. CDR3 in amino acids: CAWSNTGNTEAFF. The DNA of the CDR3 is TGTGCCTGGAGCAATACAGGGAACACTGAAGCTTTCTTT.

This clone was counted a few times. The J gene is TRBJ2-1, the V gene TRBV7-3, with 12 bases matching TRBD2. The J segment lost 9 bases and the V segment lost 5 bases, leaving 8 bases of the junction unmatched. From germline, CDR1 is SGHTA and CDR2 FQGTGA. The CDR3 runs to 15 residues. This CDR3 reads CASSASSGGVLEQFF. CDR3 nucleotide sequence: TGTGCCAGCAGCGCTTCTAGCGGGGGGGTGCTTGAGCAGTTCTTC.